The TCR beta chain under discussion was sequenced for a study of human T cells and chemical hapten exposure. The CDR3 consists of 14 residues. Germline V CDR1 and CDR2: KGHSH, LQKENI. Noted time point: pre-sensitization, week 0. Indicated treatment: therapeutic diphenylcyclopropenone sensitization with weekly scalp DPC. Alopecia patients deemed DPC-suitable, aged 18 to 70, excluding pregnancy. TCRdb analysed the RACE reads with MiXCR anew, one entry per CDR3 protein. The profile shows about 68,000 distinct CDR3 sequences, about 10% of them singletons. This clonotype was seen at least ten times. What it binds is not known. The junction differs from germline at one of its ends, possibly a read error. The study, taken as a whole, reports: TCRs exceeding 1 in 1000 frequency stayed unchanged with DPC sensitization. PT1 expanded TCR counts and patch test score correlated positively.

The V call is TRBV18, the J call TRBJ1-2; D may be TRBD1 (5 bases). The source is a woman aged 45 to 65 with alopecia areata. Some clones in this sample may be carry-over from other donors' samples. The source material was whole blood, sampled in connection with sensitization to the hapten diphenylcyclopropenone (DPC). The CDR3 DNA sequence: TGTGCCAGCTCACATAACGCCGACAGCTCTGTTTTTCCCTTC. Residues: CASSHNADSSVFPF.